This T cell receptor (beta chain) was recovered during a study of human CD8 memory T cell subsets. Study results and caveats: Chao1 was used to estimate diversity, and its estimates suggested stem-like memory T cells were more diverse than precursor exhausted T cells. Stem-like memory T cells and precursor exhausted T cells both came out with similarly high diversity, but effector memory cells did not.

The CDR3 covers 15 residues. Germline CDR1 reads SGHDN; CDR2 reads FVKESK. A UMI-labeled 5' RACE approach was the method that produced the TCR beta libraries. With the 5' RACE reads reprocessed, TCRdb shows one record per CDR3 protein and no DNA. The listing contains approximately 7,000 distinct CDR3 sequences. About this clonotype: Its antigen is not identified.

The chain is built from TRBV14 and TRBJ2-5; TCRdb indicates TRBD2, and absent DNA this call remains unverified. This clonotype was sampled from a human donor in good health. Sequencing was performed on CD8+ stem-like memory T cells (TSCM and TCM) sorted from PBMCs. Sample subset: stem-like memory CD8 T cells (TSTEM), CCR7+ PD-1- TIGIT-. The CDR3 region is CASRRTSGVQETQYF.